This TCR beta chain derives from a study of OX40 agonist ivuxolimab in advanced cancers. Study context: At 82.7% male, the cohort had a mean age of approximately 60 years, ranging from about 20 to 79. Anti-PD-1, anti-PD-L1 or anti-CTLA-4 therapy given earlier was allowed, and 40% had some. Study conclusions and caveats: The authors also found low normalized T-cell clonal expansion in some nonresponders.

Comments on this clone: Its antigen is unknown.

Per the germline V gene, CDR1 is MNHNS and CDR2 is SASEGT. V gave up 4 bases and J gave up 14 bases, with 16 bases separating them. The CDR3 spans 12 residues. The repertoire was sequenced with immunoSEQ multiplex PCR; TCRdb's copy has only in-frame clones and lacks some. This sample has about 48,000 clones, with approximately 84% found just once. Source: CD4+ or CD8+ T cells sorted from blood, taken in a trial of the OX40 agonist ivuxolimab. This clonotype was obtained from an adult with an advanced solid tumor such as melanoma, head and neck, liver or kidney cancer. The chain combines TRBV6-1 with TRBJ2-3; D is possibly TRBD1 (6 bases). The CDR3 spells CASSAWGPTGYF. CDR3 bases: TGTGCCAGCAGTGCCTGGGGGCCGACGGGGTATTTT.